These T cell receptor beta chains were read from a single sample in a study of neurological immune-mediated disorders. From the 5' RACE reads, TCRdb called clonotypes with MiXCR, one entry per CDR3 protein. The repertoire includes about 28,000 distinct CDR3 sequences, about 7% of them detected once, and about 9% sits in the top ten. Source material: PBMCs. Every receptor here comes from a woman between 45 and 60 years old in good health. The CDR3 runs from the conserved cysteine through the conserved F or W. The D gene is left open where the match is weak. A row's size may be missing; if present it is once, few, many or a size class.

CDR3: CASSLAEGNYEQYF; DNA: TGTGCCAGCAGCTTAGCGGAGGGCAACTACGAGCAGTACTTC; V: TRBV7-8; D: -; J: TRBJ2-7; size: many
CDR3: CASSRGNTEAFF; DNA: TGTGCCAGCAGCAGGGGCAACACTGAAGCTTTCTTT; V: TRBV6-5; D: -; J: TRBJ1-1; size: many
CDR3: CASSPGTGINSPLHF; DNA: TGCGCCAGCAGCCCGGGGACAGGGATTAATTCACCCCTCCACTTT; V: TRBV5-1; D: TRBD1; J: TRBJ1-6; size: many
CDR3: CASGLEGRTYTEAFF; DNA: TGTGCTAGTGGTTTGGAAGGACGGACCTACACTGAAGCTTTCTTT; V: TRBV12-5; D: -; J: TRBJ1-1; size: many
CDR3: CASSLGLAGEQFF; DNA: TGTGCCAGCAGCTTAGGCCTAGCGGGCGAGCAGTTCTTC; V: TRBV7-9; D: TRBD2; J: TRBJ2-1; size: many
CDR3: CSARDRIAGNTGELFF; DNA: TGCAGTGCTAGAGATCGAATAGCGGGAAACACCGGGGAGCTGTTTTTT; V: TRBV20-1; D: TRBD2; J: TRBJ2-2; size: many
CDR3: CSATPWSSYEQYF; DNA: TGCAGTGCTACCCCCTGGAGTTCCTACGAGCAGTACTTC; V: TRBV20-1; D: -; J: TRBJ2-7; size: many
CDR3: CASSLRVDTWTYGYTF; DNA: TGTGCCAGCAGCCTTAGGGTCGATACCTGGACCTATGGCTACACCTTC; V: TRBV3-1; D: -; J: TRBJ1-2; size: many
CDR3: CASSYAMGTEAFF; DNA: TGTGCCAGCAGTTACGCGATGGGCACTGAAGCTTTCTTT; V: TRBV6-6; D: -; J: TRBJ1-1; size: many
CDR3: CSARVGGGNTEAFF; DNA: TGCAGTGCTAGAGTCGGGGGCGGGAACACTGAAGCTTTCTTT; V: TRBV20-1; D: -; J: TRBJ1-1; size: many
CDR3: CASSFYICSASRPFIPYEQYF; DNA: -; V: TRBV7-2; D: -; J: TRBJ2-7; size: -
CDR3: CASSPGTSGYNEQFF; DNA: TGTGCCAGCTCCCCCGGGACTAGCGGATACAATGAGCAGTTCTTC; V: TRBV18; D: TRBD2; J: TRBJ2-1; size: many
CDR3: CATSGTEMGELFF; DNA: TGTGCCACCTCCGGGACAGAGATGGGGGAGCTGTTTTTT; V: TRBV6-2/TRBV6-3; D: TRBD1; J: TRBJ2-2; size: many
CDR3: CASSYSRGSTDTQYF; DNA: TGTGCCAGCAGCTACTCAAGGGGTAGCACAGATACGCAGTATTTT; V: TRBV6-4; D: -; J: TRBJ2-3; size: many
CDR3: CATSSEGAGYGYTF; DNA: TGTGCCACCAGCAGCGAGGGGGCAGGCTATGGCTACACCTTC; V: TRBV15; D: TRBD1; J: TRBJ1-2; size: -
CDR3: CSVEARAYYGYTF; DNA: TGCAGCGTTGAGGCCAGGGCTTACTATGGCTACACCTTC; V: TRBV29-1; D: -; J: TRBJ1-2; size: many
CDR3: CASSAGQVNSPLHF; DNA: TGTGCCAGCAGCGCCGGACAGGTGAATTCACCCCTCCACTTT; V: TRBV9; D: TRBD1; J: TRBJ1-6; size: few
CDR3: CSARSDSSGANVLTF; DNA: TGCAGTGCTAGATCAGACAGCTCTGGGGCCAACGTCCTGACTTTC; V: TRBV20-1; D: -; J: TRBJ2-6; size: many
CDR3: CASSFSLLAGYNEQFF; DNA: TGTGCCAGCAGCTTCTCATTGCTAGCGGGATACAATGAGCAGTTCTTC; V: TRBV5-5; D: TRBD2; J: TRBJ2-1; size: many
CDR3: CASSPYWAGGPLDEQFF; DNA: TGTGCCAGCAGCCCCTATTGGGCGGGAGGGCCTCTGGATGAGCAGTTCTTC; V: TRBV28; D: TRBD2; J: TRBJ2-1; size: many
CDR3: CSVDGGVRNTIYF; DNA: TGCAGCGTTGACGGGGGCGTCCGAAACACCATATATTTT; V: TRBV29-1; D: -; J: TRBJ1-3; size: many
CDR3: CASSPGWDEQFF; DNA: TGCGCCAGCAGCCCGGGGTGGGATGAGCAGTTCTTC; V: TRBV5-1; D: -; J: TRBJ2-1; size: many
CDR3: CASSSRILEETQYF; DNA: TGTGCCAGCAGTTCGCGAATACTTGAAGAGACCCAGTACTTC; V: TRBV12-3/TRBV12-4; D: -; J: TRBJ2-5; size: once
CDR3: CASSFGGGGSLSAEQYF; DNA: TGTGCCAGCAGTTTCGGGGGCGGGGGGAGTCTATCCGCCGAGCAGTACTTC; V: TRBV28; D: TRBD2; J: TRBJ2-7; size: many
CDR3: CSARPSGTGLYEQYF; DNA: TGCAGTGCTCGGCCATCCGGGACAGGCCTCTACGAGCAGTACTTC; V: TRBV20-1; D: TRBD1; J: TRBJ2-7; size: many
CDR3: CASSWGSTEAFF; DNA: TGTGCCAGCAGTTGGGGATCCACTGAAGCTTTCTTT; V: TRBV12-3/TRBV12-4; D: -; J: TRBJ1-1; size: medium-sized
CDR3: CASSLSRTGVPDTQYF; DNA: TGTGCCAGCAGCCTGTCGAGGACAGGGGTCCCAGATACGCAGTATTTT; V: TRBV3-1; D: TRBD1; J: TRBJ2-3; size: medium-sized
CDR3: CASSQEVVSYGYTF; DNA: TGCGCCAGCAGCCAAGAAGTGGTTAGCTATGGCTACACCTTC; V: TRBV4-3; D: -; J: TRBJ1-2; size: many
CDR3: CSALQVSSEAFF; DNA: TGCAGTGCTCTACAGGTTTCGTCTGAAGCTTTCTTT; V: TRBV20-1; D: -; J: TRBJ1-1; size: many
CDR3: CASRKTSGYSSYNEQFF; DNA: TGTGCCAGCAGAAAGACTAGCGGTTACTCCTCCTACAATGAGCAGTTCTTC; V: TRBV7-2; D: TRBD2; J: TRBJ2-1; size: many
CDR3: CSARTLGNTEAFF; DNA: TGCAGTGCTAGAACTTTGGGGAACACTGAAGCTTTCTTT; V: TRBV20-1; D: -; J: TRBJ1-1; size: many
CDR3: CSASRTGKETQYF; DNA: TGCAGTGCTAGTAGGACAGGGAAAGAGACCCAGTACTTC; V: TRBV20-1; D: TRBD1; J: TRBJ2-5; size: many
CDR3: CASSLYRGLGTGELFF; DNA: TGCGCCAGCAGCTTATATAGGGGGCTTGGCACCGGGGAGCTGTTTTTT; V: TRBV5-1; D: TRBD1; J: TRBJ2-2; size: once
CDR3: CASTPGGETQYF; DNA: TGTGCCAGCACCCCCGGGGGGGAAACGCAGTATTTT; V: TRBV11-2; D: TRBD2; J: TRBJ2-3; size: many
CDR3: CASSLWTSGSYEQYF; DNA: TGTGCCAGCAGCTTATGGACTAGCGGCTCCTACGAGCAGTACTTC; V: TRBV11-3; D: TRBD2; J: TRBJ2-7; size: -
CDR3: CASSLISTGLSDSPLHF; DNA: TGTGCCAGCAGCTTAATATCAACAGGACTAAGCGATTCACCCCTCCACTTT; V: TRBV7-8; D: -; J: TRBJ1-6; size: many
CDR3: CASSVAQGVQETQYF; DNA: TGTGCCAGCAGCGTAGCTCAGGGGGTTCAAGAGACCCAGTACTTC; V: TRBV9; D: TRBD1; J: TRBJ2-5; size: many
CDR3: CASAGASKYNEQFF; DNA: TGTGCCAGCGCCGGGGCTAGCAAATACAATGAGCAGTTCTTC; V: TRBV14; D: -; J: TRBJ2-1; size: few
CDR3: CSARRRGAGELFF; DNA: TGCAGTGCTAGAAGGCGGGGGGCCGGGGAGCTGTTTTTT; V: TRBV20-1; D: TRBD2; J: TRBJ2-2; size: many
CDR3: CSVPGPASYNEQFF; DNA: TGCAGCGTACCGGGACCGGCCTCCTACAATGAGCAGTTCTTC; V: TRBV29-1; D: -; J: TRBJ2-1; size: many
CDR3: CASSVTGTENSPLHF; DNA: TGTGCCAGCAGCGTAACCGGGACAGAAAATTCACCCCTCCACTTT; V: TRBV9; D: TRBD1; J: TRBJ1-6; size: many
CDR3: CASSARLAGYTDTQYF; DNA: TGCGCCAGCAGTGCCCGACTAGCGGGGTACACAGATACGCAGTATTTT; V: TRBV10-2; D: TRBD2; J: TRBJ2-3; size: many
CDR3: CASSPGPSTDTQYF; DNA: TGTGCCAGCAGTCCCGGCCCCAGCACAGATACGCAGTATTTT; V: TRBV28; D: -; J: TRBJ2-3; size: many
CDR3: CAISFDRGLTDTQYF; DNA: TGTGCCATCAGTTTCGACAGGGGACTTACAGATACGCAGTATTTT; V: TRBV10-3; D: TRBD1; J: TRBJ2-3; size: many
CDR3: CASSLGTGAKSSFYEQYF; DNA: TGTGCCAGCAGTTTAGGGACAGGGGCGAAAAGCTCCTTCTACGAGCAGTACTTC; V: TRBV28; D: TRBD1; J: TRBJ2-7; size: -
CDR3: CASSPTSSYNSPLHF; DNA: TGCGCCAGCAGCCCGACAAGCTCCTATAATTCACCCCTCCACTTT; V: TRBV5-1; D: -; J: TRBJ1-6; size: many
CDR3: CASSQRLAGGADTQYF; DNA: TGTGCCAGCAGCCAGAGACTAGCGGGAGGTGCGGATACGCAGTATTTT; V: TRBV7-2; D: TRBD2; J: TRBJ2-3; size: many
CDR3: CVSSLERTVEKLFF; DNA: TGTGTCAGCAGTTTGGAAAGGACGGTAGAAAAACTGTTTTTT; V: TRBV27; D: -; J: TRBJ1-4; size: -
CDR3: CASSFPPSGIASPLNEQFF; DNA: TGTGCCAGCAGCTTCCCACCTAGCGGGATTGCATCCCCACTCAATGAGCAGTTCTTC; V: TRBV7-9; D: TRBD2; J: TRBJ2-1; size: many
CDR3: CSVDRGGDTQYF; DNA: TGCAGCGTTGATAGAGGCGGGGATACGCAGTATTTT; V: TRBV29-1; D: -; J: TRBJ2-3; size: many
CDR3: CASSFPRFAHGPTNEKLFF; DNA: TGTGCCAGCAGTTTCCCCCGATTCGCCCATGGACCAACTAATGAAAAACTGTTTTTT; V: TRBV12-3/TRBV12-4; D: -; J: TRBJ1-4; size: many